The rows below give T cell receptor beta chains drawn from one sample of a study of OX40 agonist ivuxolimab in advanced cancers. Using immunoSEQ multiplex PCR, the repertoire was profiled, and TCRdb retains in-frame clones only, with some absent. The sample has tens of thousands of clones; roughly 80% are singletons. Sequencing was performed on CD4+ or CD8+ T cells sorted from blood, taken in a trial of the OX40 agonist ivuxolimab. The receptors come from an adult with an advanced solid tumor such as melanoma, head and neck, liver or kidney cancer. Both conserved end residues are part of each CDR3. A D gene is named only where the DNA matches it firmly. Only some rows state a clone size, as once, few, many or a class for expanded clones.

TRBV7-3	.	.	TRBJ1-1	TGTGCCAGCAGCCCCCAAGGGGGGAACACTGAAGCTTTCTTT	CASSPQGGNTEAFF
TRBV5-1	.	.	TRBJ2-5	TGCGCCAGCAGCCCGCTCCTCCTTACTGAGACCCAGTACTTC	CASSPLLLTETQYF
TRBV6-1	.	.	TRBJ2-2	TGTGCCAGCAGTGGACAGGCCACCGGGGAGCTGTTTTTT	CASSGQATGELFF
TRBV5-1	TRBD1	.	TRBJ2-3	TGCGCCAGCAGCTTGGGACAGGGGGTAGGAGATACGCAGTATTTT	CASSLGQGVGDTQYF
TRBV5-1	.	.	TRBJ2-3	TGCGCCAGCAGCTTGGAGGCCCATCAAACGGATACGCAGTATTTT	CASSLEAHQTDTQYF
TRBV28	TRBD1	.	TRBJ1-2	TGTGCCAGCTTAGCCGGGACAGACTATGGCTACACCTTC	CASLAGTDYGYTF
TRBV5-6	.	.	TRBJ1-6	TGTGCCAGCAGCTTGGGCCCCAGCTCCTATAATTCACCCCTCCACTTT	CASSLGPSSYNSPLHF
TRBV19	.	.	TRBJ2-5	TGTGCCAGTAGTATAGACTACAGGGAAGAGACCCAGTACTTC	CASSIDYREETQYF
TRBV7-2	.	.	TRBJ2-7	TGTGCCAGCAGCTCGGGGACTTTTTACGAGCAGTACTTC	CASSSGTFYEQYF
TRBV9	.	.	TRBJ1-2	TGTGCCAGCAGCGCTACTAGCAGTGCTAACTATGGCTACACCTTC	CASSATSSANYGYTF
TRBV15	.	few	TRBJ1-1	TGTGCCACCAGCCTACAGTCTGAAGCTTTCTTT	CATSLQSEAFF
TRBV13	.	.	TRBJ2-7	TGTGCCAGCAGCTTAGAGGGCCCCTTTTCACCCCAGTACTTC	CASSLEGPFSPQYF
TRBV28	.	once	TRBJ1-5	TGTGCCAGCAAAAGGAGCAATCAGCCCCAGCATTTT	CASKRSNQPQHF
TRBV15	.	.	TRBJ2-7	TGTGCCACCAGCAGAGAACCGGGCGTCTACGAGCAGTACTTC	CATSREPGVYEQYF
TRBV4-3	.	.	TRBJ2-7	TGCGCCAGCAGCCAAGAATACAGATTCTACGAGCAGTACTTC	CASSQEYRFYEQYF
TRBV7-9	.	once	TRBJ1-1	TGTGCCAGCAGCTTCGGGGAGGGGACTGAAGCTTTCTTT	CASSFGEGTEAFF
TRBV28	.	.	TRBJ2-7	TGTGCCACCTCTGGCGCCTACGAGCAGTACTTC	CATSGAYEQYF
TRBV28	.	.	TRBJ1-3	TGTGCCAGCAGTTTAGGGGGGGACGGAAACACCATATATTTT	CASSLGGDGNTIYF
TRBV7-2	TRBD1	.	TRBJ1-3	TGTGCCAGCAGCTTTCGGACAGGTTGGAGCGGAAACACCATATATTTT	CASSFRTGWSGNTIYF
TRBV2	.	.	TRBJ2-7	TGTGCCACCCGACCGGACGTACTGAACTACGAGCAGTACTTC	CATRPDVLNYEQYF
TRBV28	.	.	TRBJ1-3	TGTGCCAGCAGGAGAACCTCTGGAAACACCATATATTTT	CASRRTSGNTIYF
TRBV11-2	.	.	TRBJ2-7	TGTGCCAGCAGCTTAGAAGCCTTCCCCTACGAGCAGTACTTC	CASSLEAFPYEQYF
TRBV7-9	.	.	TRBJ1-4	TGTGCCACCTACAAGGGGCGGGGGTCGACTAATGAAAAACTGTTTTTT	CATYKGRGSTNEKLFF
TRBV19	TRBD2	.	TRBJ2-1	TGTGCCAGTAGTATCTTCCCTTACCGGGAGGGGGGGAATGAGCAGTTCTTC	CASSIFPYREGGNEQFF
TRBV5-4	.	.	TRBJ2-6	TGTGCCAGCAGTCCCACAGGGACTGGGGCCAACGTCCTGACTTTC	CASSPTGTGANVLTF
TRBV27	TRBD1	.	TRBJ1-1	TGTGCCAGCAGTTCCCAGACAGGGGGCTTCGTCACTGAAGCTTTCTTT	CASSSQTGGFVTEAFF
TRBV18	.	.	TRBJ2-3	TGTGCCAGCTCACCCCCCTCGGGGGTTGCAGATACGCAGTATTTT	CASSPPSGVADTQYF
TRBV2	TRBD2	.	TRBJ2-3	TGTGCCAGCAGAAAGCGGGAGGGCACAGATACGCAGTATTTT	CASRKREGTDTQYF
TRBV6-1	.	.	TRBJ2-1	TGTGCCAGCAGTCCGGGACGGAACTACAATGAGCAGTTCTTC	CASSPGRNYNEQFF
TRBV29-1	TRBD1	.	TRBJ2-3	TGCAGCGTTGGAGGGACAGGGGGCATCGGAGATACGCAGTATTTT	CSVGGTGGIGDTQYF
TRBV28	.	once	TRBJ1-2	TGTGCCAGCAGTGGGTCGGTGTTTGGCTACACCTTC	CASSGSVFGYTF
TRBV30	TRBD2	.	TRBJ2-1	TGTGCCTGGAGTCGCGGACTAGCGGATAATGAGCAGTTCTTC	CAWSRGLADNEQFF
TRBV5-6	TRBD2	.	TRBJ2-3	TGTGCCAGCAGCTCGGAGGGTGGGAGCGGGGCCTCTGGCACAGATACGCAGTATTTT	CASSSEGGSGASGTDTQYF
TRBV4-2	TRBD2	.	TRBJ2-3	TGTGCCAGCAGCCAAGATATGGAGGTAGCGGGAGAGGATACGCAGTATTTT	CASSQDMEVAGEDTQYF
TRBV19	.	.	TRBJ1-1	TGTGCCAGTAGTCTAAAAGGGGGATATGAAGCTTTCTTT	CASSLKGGYEAFF
TRBV27	.	.	TRBJ2-5	TGTGCCAGCAGTCACAGGGACGAACGACGGATAAAAGAGACCCAGTACTTC	CASSHRDERRIKETQYF
TRBV15	.	.	TRBJ2-5	TGTGCCACCAGCAGAGGTGGGCGGGCCGGAATACAAGAGACCCAGTACTTC	CATSRGGRAGIQETQYF
TRBV7-2	.	few	TRBJ2-3	TGTGCCAGCAGCTTGTTGGGGGGTACAGATACGCAGTATTTT	CASSLLGGTDTQYF
TRBV5-5	.	.	TRBJ2-3	TGTGCCAGCAGCTTGGATCAGGGGAGGTATACGCAGTATTTT	CASSLDQGRYTQYF
TRBV2	TRBD1	.	TRBJ2-6	TGTGCCAGCGAGACAGGGCAAAGCGGGGCCAACGTCCTGACTTTC	CASETGQSGANVLTF
TRBV15	.	.	TRBJ1-2	TGTGCCACCAGCAGAGATCGTAGAGGGAACTATGGCTACACCTTC	CATSRDRRGNYGYTF
TRBV7-2	.	.	TRBJ2-3	TGTGCCAGCAGCTTCGTAGCCGGGTTCGGGTATACGCAGTATTTT	CASSFVAGFGYTQYF
TRBV4-2	.	.	TRBJ1-2	TGTGCCAGCAGCCAAGGATCGAGAAGTGGCTATGGCTACACCTTC	CASSQGSRSGYGYTF
TRBV28	TRBD1	.	TRBJ1-2	TGTGCCAGCAGTCCCGGGACAGGACCCTATGGCTACACCTTC	CASSPGTGPYGYTF
TRBV4-1	.	once	TRBJ2-5	TGCGCCAGCAGCCAAGCCCCCGGGCGAGAGACCCAGTACTTC	CASSQAPGRETQYF
TRBV6-5	.	.	TRBJ2-3	TGTGCCAGCAGGAAGGGAGATACGCAGTATTTT	CASRKGDTQYF
TRBV14	TRBD1	.	TRBJ2-7	TGTGCCAGCAGCAGAAAGGGTACAGGGGGCTTTGGTCTCGAGCAGTACTTC	CASSRKGTGGFGLEQYF
TRBV2	TRBD1	.	TRBJ1-1	TGTGCCAGCAGAGAACAGGGGTTAAACACTGAAGCTTTCTTT	CASREQGLNTEAFF
TRBV10-2	TRBD2	.	TRBJ2-2	TGCGCCAGCACTGGGACTAGCGGGACACTCTACACCGGGGAGCTGTTTTTT	CASTGTSGTLYTGELFF
TRBV9	TRBD2	once	TRBJ2-5	TGTGCCAGCAGCATCGGTCCTAGCGGCTACCAAGAGACCCAGTACTTC	CASSIGPSGYQETQYF
TRBV5-1	.	.	TRBJ2-7	TGCGCCAGCAGCTGGGGGACACCTAGCGACTACGAGCAGTACTTC	CASSWGTPSDYEQYF
TRBV6-5	.	.	TRBJ2-3	TGTGCCAGCCGCCGAGAAGATACGCAGTATTTT	CASRREDTQYF
TRBV5-1	.	.	TRBJ1-5	TGCGCCAGCAGCTTGGAAGGGTACGGCAATCAGCCCCAGCATTTT	CASSLEGYGNQPQHF
TRBV6-5	.	.	TRBJ1-5	TGTGCCAGCAGTGCAGGGAACTACCAGCCCCAGCATTTT	CASSAGNYQPQHF
TRBV5-1	.	.	TRBJ2-1	TGCGCCAGCAGCTTGGCCGGCACCTCCTACAATGAGCAGTTCTTC	CASSLAGTSYNEQFF
TRBV28	.	.	TRBJ2-7	TGTGCCAGCAGGGAGGGGCCCTACGAGCAGTACTTC	CASREGPYEQYF
TRBV28	.	.	TRBJ1-2	TGTGCCAGCAGTTTAGCCGGGGAACATAACTATGGCTACACCTTC	CASSLAGEHNYGYTF
TRBV18	.	.	TRBJ2-7	TGTGCCAGCTCAGTAGGGGAGGAGTCCTACGAGCAGTACTTC	CASSVGEESYEQYF